The 25 T cell receptor beta chains listed next were all sequenced from one sample in a study of shared clonotypes between healthy human individuals. Generated by immunoSEQ multiplex PCR, the TCRdb table keeps only in-frame clones and is missing some. This table holds around 500,000 clones, 79% found once. Sequences were obtained from PBMCs. These receptors all come from a woman in her thirties or forties in good health. Some clones in this sample may be carry-over from other donors' samples.

This chain links TRBV5-6 with TRBJ2-1; D not certain. CDR1 is SGHDT, CDR2 YYEEEE, per germline. There are 12 residues in the CDR3. Trimming cost V 0 bases and J 7 bases, with 5 bases left between them. CDR3 loop: CASSLGVNEQFF. DNA of the CDR3: TGTGCCAGCAGCTTGGGGGTGAATGAGCAGTTCTTC.

For this clone: The same CDR3 arises from other DNA sequences in this sample as well. The chain is built from TRBV20-1 and TRBJ2-2, with unresolved D. This CDR3 comprises 11 residues. Trimming cost V 5 bases and J 2 bases, with 3 bases left between them. The germline CDR1 and CDR2 sequences are DFQATT and SNEGSKA (reference sequence). The CDR3 DNA is TGCAGTGCTGGAAACACCGGGGAGCTGTTTTTT. It specifies CSAGNTGELFF.

This chain uses TRBV19 with TRBJ2-7, with D maybe TRBD1 (7 bases). The germline V and J ends were trimmed by 1 base and 7 bases, with 17 bases remaining between them. Germline CDR1 reads LNHDA; CDR2 reads SQIVND (reference sequence). CDR3 length: 15 residues. The CDR3 reads CASSIVPTTGREQYF. Written as DNA, the CDR3 is TGTGCCAGTAGTATAGTCCCGACGACAGGGAGGGAGCAGTACTTC.

As to this clone: Possible read error: a much larger clone is one base away. This rearrangement joins TRBV11-3 to TRBJ2-6; D unresolved. Per the germline V gene, CDR1 is SGHNT and CDR2 is YENEEA. V was cut by 3 bases and J by 4 bases, with 4 bases left in between. The CDR3 is made up of 13 amino acids. Here the CDR3 DNA reads TGTGCCAGCAGCTTTGCCGGGGCCAACGTCCTGACTTTC. This encodes CASSFAGANVLTF.

As concerns this clone: This specimen includes other DNA sequences encoding the same CDR3. The chain has TRBV27 and TRBJ2-6; no definite D call. V shed 0 bases and J shed 0 bases, with 0 bases lying between them. Germline V gives CDR1 MNHEY, CDR2 SMNVEV (reference sequence). The CDR3 spans 14 residues. The CDR3: CASSLSSGANVLTF. The CDR3, as DNA: TGTGCCAGCAGTTTATCCTCTGGGGCCAACGTCCTGACTTTC.

To note about this clone: Its ends do not fully match the called genes, so a read error is possible. This CDR3 is also generated by other DNA sequences in the sample. The chain links TRBV5-4 to TRBJ1-2; D uncertain. The CDR3 spans 13 residues. Germline CDR1 reads SGHNT; CDR2 reads YYREEE (reference sequence). The CDR3 protein is CASSLDTNYGYTF. The CDR3 DNA is TGTGCCAGCAGCTTGGACACTAACTACGGCTACACCTTC.

This chain uses TRBV30 with TRBJ1-2; 7 nucleotides align to TRBD1. This CDR3 is built from 14 residues. The germline V gene encodes CDR1 GTSNPN and CDR2 SVGIG (reference sequence). V gave up 5 bases and J gave up 5 bases; unmatched junction bases: 11. The CDR3 nucleotides are TGTGCCTGGGCGCCGGGACAGTTACGATATGGCTACACCTTC. It translates to CAWAPGQLRYGYTF.

The V gene is TRBV7-2, the J gene TRBJ2-2; D is undetermined. This CDR3 spans 15 amino acids. The V gene lost 2 bases and the J gene lost 2 bases, with 9 bases spanning the gap. Per the germline V gene, CDR1 is SGHTA and CDR2 is FQGNSA. The CDR3 coding sequence is TGTGCCAGCAGCTTACGATGGCTTAACACCGGGGAGCTGTTTTTT. Translated: CASSLRWLNTGELFF.

This chain connects TRBV5-4 to TRBJ2-7; tentative D call: TRBD2 (6 bases). Trimming stripped 0 bases from V and 4 bases from J, with 23 bases between. This CDR3 has 18 amino acids. CDR1 SGHNT and CDR2 YYREEE come from the germline V gene (reference sequence). CDR3 nucleotide sequence: TGTGCCAGCAGCTTGGGTGCGGGGCCACCAATGCCGAAATACGAGCAGTACTTC. It codes for CASSLGAGPPMPKYEQYF.

This chain uses TRBV5-1 with TRBJ2-1; the D gene could be TRBD1 or TRBD2 (6 bases each). The germline gives CDR1 SGHRS, CDR2 YFSETQ. The CDR3 loop spans 16 amino acids. V lost 4 bases and J 3 bases, leaving 17 bases between the germline ends. The CDR3 DNA sequence: TGCGCCAGCAGCGCCAGGGGACTCTCAAACTACAATGAGCAGTTCTTC. The encoded protein is CASSARGLSNYNEQFF.

The rearrangement links TRBV28 to TRBJ1-1, with 10 bases matching TRBD1. CDR1 MDHEN and CDR2 SYDVKM come from the germline V gene. After removal of 7 bases from V and 10 bases from J, the junction contained 9 bases not matched to a gene. There are 13 residues in the CDR3. The CDR3 here is CASTLGQGQVAFF. The CDR3 DNA follows: TGTGCCAGCACCCTGGGACAGGGGCAGGTAGCTTTCTTT.

This clone was counted a few times. The rearrangement links TRBV11-2 to TRBJ2-7; perhaps TRBD2 as D (6 bases). Trimming left V 1 base short and J 3 bases short, with 13 bases between. Per germline, CDR1 SGHAT and CDR2 FQNNGV. The CDR3 totals 15 residues. The CDR3 here is CASSLGLGLSYEQYF. CDR3 DNA sequence: TGTGCCAGCAGCTTAGGCCTGGGACTCAGCTACGAGCAGTACTTC.

This clone was counted only a few times. V is TRBV5-5 and J is TRBJ1-2; a possible D gene is TRBD1 (6 bases). The V gene lost 1 base and the J gene lost 3 bases, with 13 bases spanning the gap. This CDR3 has 15 residues. The germline gives CDR1 SGHKS, CDR2 YYEKEE (reference sequence). Here the CDR3 DNA reads TGTGCCAGCAGCTTGACTATCAGACAGGACTATGGCTACACCTTC. Translation gives CASSLTIRQDYGYTF.

This clone was seen only a few times. A read error is the likely source, as a far larger clone sits one nucleotide away. The genes are TRBV21-1 and TRBJ1-2; TRBD1 reflects the table's D call only, with no check against the DNA. TRBV21-1 is a pseudogene locus. The CDR3 length is 13 residues. The CDR3 loop is CASNPTGNYGYTF. CDR3 coding DNA: TGTGCCAGCAACCCGACAGGGAACTATGGCTACACCTTC.

The CDR3 here is CASSESYGSNEQFF. The CDR3 DNA reads as TGCGCCAGCAGTGAGTCTTACGGGTCCAATGAGCAGTTCTTC. The chain is built from TRBV10-1 and TRBJ2-1; D is unclear. Germline CDR1 is WNHNN and CDR2 is SYGVQD (reference sequence). V dropped 0 bases and J dropped 6 bases, with 9 bases sitting between them. The CDR3 is 14 residues long.

This clone was seen a few times. V gene TRBV28 combines with J gene TRBJ1-1; 7 bases align to TRBD1. This CDR3 has 14 amino acids. The germline CDR1 and CDR2 sequences are MDHEN and SYDVKM. V gave up 5 bases and J gave up 1 base; unmatched junction bases: 4. CDR3 amino acids: CASSPTGRNTEAFF. In DNA form, the CDR3 reads TGTGCCAGCAGTCCGACAGGGCGGAACACTGAAGCTTTCTTT.

For the CDR3, the DNA is TGTGCCTGGACCGTAGGGGCTAGCGTAACGACCTACGAGCAGTACTTC. Translation gives CAWTVGASVTTYEQYF. The chain couples TRBV30 to TRBJ2-7, with a possible D match to TRBD2 (6 bases). The V gene's germline CDR1 is GTSNPN and CDR2 SVGIG (reference sequence). There are 16 residues in the CDR3. The germline V and J ends were trimmed by 4 bases and 2 bases, with 21 bases remaining between them. The whole variable domain, filled in from reference TRBV30 and TRBJ2-7, reads SQTIHQWPATLVQPVGSPLSLECTVEGTSNPNLYWYRQAAGRGLQLLFYSVGIGQISSEVPQNLSASRPQDRQFILSSKKLLLSDSGFYLCAWTVGASVTTYEQYFGPGTRLTVT.

CDR3 region: CASSFGENTEAFF. The CDR3, as DNA: TGTGCCAGCAGCTTCGGAGAGAACACTGAAGCTTTCTTT. The J gene is TRBJ1-1, the V gene TRBV7-2; D unresolved. Trimming removed 3 bases from V and 1 base from J, with 6 bases in between. Germline V gene lookup returns CDR1 SGHTA and CDR2 FQGNSA. This CDR3 is 13 amino acids long.

In this sample, this clone turned up once. The chain couples TRBV7-9 to TRBJ1-2; D is possibly TRBD1 (5 bases). Looked up from germline, CDR1 is SEHNR and CDR2 is FQNEAQ (reference sequence). Trimming stripped 5 bases from V and 8 bases from J, with 18 bases between. This CDR3 has 14 amino acids. The CDR3 DNA reads as TGTGCCAGCAGCCCTATGCTGGGCGGGGACGGCTACACCTTC. Translated: CASSPMLGGDGYTF.

The chain recombines TRBV7-7 with TRBJ2-5, with 8 bases lining up with TRBD2. This CDR3 has 13 residues. Germline V lookup: CDR1 SSHAT, CDR2 FNYEAQ (reference sequence). CDR3 sequence reads: CAISRLAGETQYF. CDR3 nucleotide sequence: TGTGCGATATCCCGGCTAGCGGGAGAGACCCAGTACTTC.

This sequence joins TRBV19 and TRBJ2-6, with D possibly matching TRBD2 (5 bases). V lost 11 bases and J 0 bases, leaving 17 bases between the germline ends. The CDR3 is made up of 16 amino acids. Per the germline V gene, CDR1 is LNHDA and CDR2 is SQIVND (reference sequence). This CDR3 is CASKRLTSSGANVLTF. CDR3 in DNA: TGTGCCTCCAAGCGGCTGACGAGCTCTGGGGCCAACGTCCTGACTTTC. Together with reference TRBV19 and TRBJ2-6, the CDR3 gives the full variable domain: DGGITQSPKYLFRKEGQNVTLSCEQNLNHDAMYWYRQDPGQGLRLIYYSQIVNDFQKGDIAEGYSVSREKKESFPLTVTSAQKNPTAFYLCASKRLTSSGANVLTFGAGSRLTVL.

This clone came up a few times. This chain joins TRBV29-1 and TRBJ2-1; 15 nucleotides agree with TRBD2. This CDR3 spans 14 amino acids. Looked up from germline, CDR1 is SQVTM and CDR2 is ANQGSEA. Trimming cost V 7 bases and J 10 bases; bases outside gene matches: 8. The CDR3 DNA is TGCAGCGCTAGGGGACTAGCGGGAGGCCGGGAGCAGTTCTTC. Translation: CSARGLAGGREQFF.

The V and J genes are TRBV7-9 and TRBJ2-1; TRBD2 aligns across 15 bases. This CDR3 spans 18 amino acids. Germline V lookup: CDR1 SEHNR, CDR2 FQNEAQ (reference sequence). Trimming cost V 4 bases and J 5 bases; bases outside gene matches: 9. The CDR3 spells CASSSRTSGRALHNEQFF. The CDR3, as DNA: TGTGCCAGCAGCTCTCGGACTAGCGGGAGGGCCCTCCACAATGAGCAGTTCTTC.

Many counts were recorded for this clone. Written as DNA, the CDR3 is TGTGCCAGCAGCGTCGGATGGAATCAGCCCCAGCATTTT. Encoded protein: CASSVGWNQPQHF. The rearrangement uses TRBV14 and TRBJ1-5; D not resolved. CDR3 length: 13 amino acids. The V end lost 5 bases, the J end lost 4 bases, and 9 bases lay between the germline ends. Germline CDR1 SGHDN, CDR2 FVKESK.

This chain uses TRBV11-3 with TRBJ2-6; D gene unclear. The CDR3 is made up of 17 amino acids. Trimming pared 5 bases from V and 5 bases from J, leaving 19 bases between. Germline lookup yields CDR1 SGHNT and CDR2 YENEEA. CDR3 in DNA: TGTGCCAGCAGCCCAAATACTCGACAAAGTCGGGCCAACGTCCTGACTTTC. This encodes CASSPNTRQSRANVLTF.